The 19 T cell receptor beta chains below were found in one sample sequenced in a study of tumor-infiltrating lymphocytes in primary liver carcinoma. With 500 ng total RNA as template and a constant-region primer, TCR beta cDNA was made. Library construction for TCR beta comprised three nested multiplex PCR rounds performed with slightly modified ARM-PCR. Researchers ran the first two PCR rounds for around 10 cycles each with TRBV1-TRBV30 forward primers and a C-beta reverse primer. TCRdb passed the multiplex PCR reads through MiXCR, listing each CDR3 protein once. The sample yields 310,000 or so distinct CDR3 sequences, about 50% seen once. Extraction also yielded germline DNA, while blood RNA was obtained from unsorted whole blood. What was sequenced was peripheral blood. These receptors originate from a woman under 40 with primary liver carcinoma and hepatitis B virus infection.

There are a few counts of this clonotype. The V call is TRBV6-1, the J call TRBJ1-2, with D tentatively TRBD1 (5 bases). The CDR3 loop spans 14 amino acids. V was clipped by 7 bases and J by 2 bases, with 14 bases between them. Germline V gene sequence: CDR1 MNHNS, CDR2 SASEGT. The CDR3 spells CASIRDAGNYGYTF. CDR3 DNA: TGTGCCAGCATCCGGGACGCGGGGAACTATGGCTACACCTTC.

About this clonotype itself: A much larger clonotype is one base distant, so this may be a read error. The chain combines TRBV5-4 with TRBJ1-2; D gene ambiguous. Germline CDR1 SGHNT, CDR2 YYREEE (reference sequence). The CDR3 contains 12 residues. This CDR3 is CVSSLERYGYTF. The CDR3 bases are TGTGTCAGCAGCTTGGAACGATATGGCTACACCTTC. The entire variable domain, with the rest obtained from reference TRBV5-4 and TRBJ1-2, is as follows: ETGVTQSPTHLIKTRGQQVTLRCSSQSGHNTVSWYQQALGQGPQFIFQYYREEENGRGNFPPRFSGLQFPNYSSELNVNALELDDSALYLCVSSLERYGYTFGSGTRLTVV.

About this clonotype itself: Given a much more abundant clone one base away, this may be a read error. The chain recombines TRBV6-5 with TRBJ2-7; a weak D match, TRBD2 (5 bases). Germline CDR1 reads MNHEY; CDR2 reads SVGAGI. Trimming left V 6 bases short and J 2 bases short, with 17 bases between. The CDR3 consists of 15 residues. The CDR3 DNA is TGTGCCAGCAGCACTAACTTTAGCGCACCCTACGAGCAGTACTTC. It encodes CASSTNFSAPYEQYF.

This clonotype was picked up a small number of times. The chain has TRBV6-2 or TRBV6-3 and TRBJ1-5; 12 bases map to TRBD1. CDR1 MNHEY and CDR2 SVGEGT come from the germline V gene. V dropped 7 bases and J dropped 3; count of bases not matched to a gene: 19. The CDR3 has 20 residues. The CDR3: CASTEGPRDRGRGNNQPQHF. The CDR3, as DNA: TGTGCCAGCACTGAGGGACCCCGGGACAGGGGGCGAGGGAACAATCAGCCCCAGCATTTT.

The V call is TRBV12-3 or TRBV12-4, the J call TRBJ1-2; D possibly corresponds to TRBD1 (5 bases). The CDR3 contains 14 residues. V was pared by 7 bases and J by 3 bases, with 15 bases between. CDR3 sequence reads: CASKLRGKDYGYTF. Here the CDR3 DNA reads TGTGCCAGCAAATTAAGGGGCAAGGACTATGGCTACACCTTC.

This clonotype was detected a few times. The chain has TRBV6-6 and TRBJ1-1; 7 nucleotides match TRBD1. The V segment lost 2 bases and the J segment 4 bases; nucleotides outside the gene matches: 4. This CDR3 is built from 14 residues. The germline CDR1 and CDR2 sequences are MNHNY and SVGAGI (reference sequence). The DNA of the CDR3 is TGTGCCAGCAGTTACCCTTCAGGGGGCACTGAAGCTTTCTTT. It codes for CASSYPSGGTEAFF.

About this clonotype itself: The junction does not match germline at one end; this may be a read error. The CDR3 DNA sequence: TGTGCCAGCAGCCCCGAGTCTAGTGGCTACTATGAGCAGTTCTTC. As protein: CASSPESSGYYEQFF. The V gene is TRBV11-2, the J gene TRBJ2-1, with D uncertain. CDR1 and CDR2 from the germline V gene are SGHAT and FQNNGV. This CDR3 spans 15 amino acids. Supplemented by reference TRBV11-2 and TRBJ2-1, the full variable domain reads EAGVAQSPRYKIIEKRQSVAFWCNPISGHATLYWYQQILGQGPKLLIQFQNNGVVDDSQLPKDRFSAERLKGVDSTLKIQPAKLEDSAVYLCASSPESSGYYEQFFGPGTRLTVL.

Notes on this clonotype: A junction end diverges from the germline sequence, so it may reflect a read error. This chain joins TRBV4-3 and TRBJ2-1, with D perhaps matching TRBD2 (5 bases). The CDR3 consists of 15 residues. CDR1 and CDR2 (germline): LGHNA, YSLEER. The CDR3 loop reads CASSRTIGLYNERFF. The CDR3 nucleotides are TGCGCCAGCAGCCGGACGATAGGACTTTACAATGAGCGGTTCTTC.

Notes on this clonotype: Since no conserved phenylalanine or tryptophan closes the CDR3, a read error is the likely cause. The V gene is TRBV6-1, the J gene TRBJ1-1; D is unclear. The CDR3 is 13 amino acids. From germline, CDR1 is MNHNS and CDR2 SASEGT. The CDR3 is CANSGLGNTEAFS. The CDR3 nucleotides read TGTGCCAACAGTGGGTTGGGGAACACTGAAGCTTTCTCT.

This clonotype appeared many times. The CDR3 here is CSVPRLAGESGETQYF. The CDR3 bases are TGCAGCGTTCCTCGACTAGCGGGAGAGTCGGGAGAGACCCAGTACTTC. The chain employs TRBV29-1 and TRBJ2-5, with TRBD2 matching 12 bases. The CDR3 covers 16 residues. The germline CDR1 and CDR2 sequences are SQVTM and ANQGSEA. V was clipped by 5 bases and J by 4 bases; unmatched bases: 11.

With regard to this clonotype: The CDR3 does not end in the conserved phenylalanine or tryptophan, so this is likely a read error. The genes are TRBV11-1 and TRBJ2-3; no clear D. Germline assignment: CDR1 SGHAT and CDR2 FQDESV (reference sequence). This CDR3 comprises 16 residues. V lost 4 bases and J 3 bases, leaving 17 bases between the germline ends. The CDR3 region is CASSWSNVPNTDTQYL. For the CDR3, the DNA is TGTGCCAGCAGCTGGTCAAATGTACCAAATACAGATACGCAGTATTTA.

With respect to this clonotype: A much larger clonotype is one base distant, so this may be a read error. This rearrangement joins TRBV10-3 to TRBJ2-5, with D possibly being TRBD1 (6 bases). This CDR3 spans 13 amino acids. Germline V gives CDR1 ENHRY, CDR2 SYGVKD. The CDR3 spells CAIMGAGEETRYF. The CDR3 DNA follows: TGTGCCATCATGGGGGCAGGGGAAGAGACCCGGTACTTC.

In this sample, this clonotype turned up many times. This CDR3 reads CASSFGTGDEQFF. The CDR3 DNA reads as TGTGCCAGCAGCTTCGGGACAGGCGATGAGCAGTTCTTC. The genes are TRBV11-2 and TRBJ2-1; 8 positions match TRBD1. Unmatched junction bases numbered 3, after V lost 3 bases and J lost 8 bases. The V gene's germline CDR1 is SGHAT and CDR2 FQNNGV. The CDR3 runs to 13 residues.

With regard to this clonotype: An end of the junction does not agree with germline; a read error may underlie this. The rearrangement uses TRBV4-2 and TRBJ2-6; D is perhaps TRBD1 (5 bases). Per the germline V gene, CDR1 is LGHNA and CDR2 is YNFKEQ. CDR3 length: 17 amino acids. The CDR3 DNA is TGTGCCAGCAGCCAAGAGAGGAGACCCTCTGGGGCCAAAGTCCTGACTTTC. It codes for CASSQERRPSGAKVLTF.

Only one count was recorded for this clonotype. In this CDR3 the conserved last residue, phenylalanine or tryptophan, is missing, so a read error is likely. This chain uses TRBV5-6 with TRBJ1-4; D gene uncertain. Germline lookup yields CDR1 SGHDT and CDR2 YYEEEE. CDR3 length: 16 amino acids. The V end was cut by 5 bases, the J end by 4 bases, with 18 bases between. The CDR3 DNA sequence: TGTGCCAGCAGATTAACCCTGGGTCTGGGTAATGAAAAACTGTTTCTT. It encodes CASRLTLGLGNEKLFL.

This clonotype was seen more than once but under ten times. The rearrangement links TRBV5-8 to TRBJ2-1; D not certain. The germline gives CDR1 SGHTS, CDR2 YDEGEE. V was clipped by 2 bases and J by 10 bases, with 4 bases between them. The CDR3 is made up of 10 amino acids. The DNA of the CDR3 is TGTGCCAGCAGCTTTTTCGAGCAGTTCTTC. It translates to CASSFFEQFF.

Comment on this clonotype: Compared with germline, one end of the junction differs, possibly owing to a read error. The chain employs TRBV5-5 and TRBJ2-7; the match to TRBD2 covers 14 bases. The CDR3 totals 17 residues. Germline-derived CDR1 and CDR2 are SGHKS and YYEKEE (reference sequence). CDR3 sequence reads: CANSLRLAGGPSYEQYF. The CDR3 DNA is TGTGCCAACAGCTTACGACTAGCGGGAGGGCCGTCCTACGAGCAGTACTTC.

The chain carries TRBV28 and TRBJ2-1, with a tentative D call TRBD1 (6 bases). Looked up from germline, CDR1 is MDHEN and CDR2 is SYDVKM. The CDR3 extends over 14 amino acids. V lost 3 bases and J lost 5, with 11 bases in between. CDR3 coding DNA: TGTGCCAGCAGTTTTTACAGGGAAAACAATGAGCAGTTCTTC. It codes for CASSFYRENNEQFF. Full variable domain (outside the CDR3, taken from reference TRBV28 and TRBJ2-1): DVKVTQSSRYLVKRTGEKVFLECVQDMDHENMFWYRQDPGLGLRLIYFSYDVKMKEKGDIPEGYSVSREKKERFSLILESASTNQTSMYLCASSFYRENNEQFFGPGTRLTVL.

The chain uses TRBV6-5 and TRBJ2-1, with TRBD2 identical over 13 bases. The V and J ends lost 6 bases and 8 bases, in that order; junction bases with no gene match: 7. The germline V gene has CDR1 MNHEY and CDR2 SVGAGI. This CDR3 region has 15 residues. This chain's CDR3 is CASSRTSGSFDEQFF. In nucleotides, the CDR3 is TGTGCCAGCAGCCGGACTAGCGGGAGTTTCGATGAGCAGTTCTTC.